This T cell receptor beta chain was recorded in a study of blood T cell repertoires in COVID-19. Turning to the study itself: Samples came from the United States, Italy and Spain, spanning acute and convalescent COVID-19. Sources were T cells, B-cell-depleted T cells, or PBMCs; the material itself was cDNA or gDNA.

Profiled with immunoSEQ multiplex PCR; TCRdb holds only in-frame clones, not every one. The sample holds 150,000 to 200,000 clones, 86% seen once. After removal of 7 bases from V and 5 bases from J, the junction contained 9 bases not matched to a gene. The V gene's germline CDR1 is SGHNT and CDR2 YYREEE (reference sequence). This CDR3 contains 15 residues. The receptor comes from a man in his 70s with active or convalescent COVID-19. Sequences were obtained from peripheral blood. The chain combines TRBV5-4 with TRBJ1-4; 9 bases map to TRBD1. The CDR3 loop is CASAPGGQGNEKLFF. The CDR3 DNA reads as TGTGCCAGCGCGCCCGGGGGACAGGGAAATGAAAAACTGTTTTTT.